This T cell receptor beta chain stems from a study of T cells in Graves' hyperthyroidism and ophthalmopathy. TCR beta CDR3 regions were amplified from RNA transcripts. HTBI primers were the set used in a first-round RT-PCR of the TCR CDR3. In TCRdb, the multiplex PCR reads were re-called with MiXCR into one record per CDR3 protein. Among 530,000 or so distinct CDR3 sequences listed, around 24% were seen once. This CDR3 has 15 residues. The V segment lost 4 bases and the J segment 6 bases; nucleotides outside the gene matches: 10. Germline V gene data show CDR1 as SGHRS and CDR2 as YFSETQ. At least ten counts were recorded for this clonotype. The antigen is not known. Findings of the study overall: Prediction of ophthalmopathy progression came a median around 7.1 months pre-onset.

This TCR derives from a woman in her 30s with Graves' ophthalmopathy. The V gene is TRBV5-1, the J gene TRBJ2-5; 9 bases line up with TRBD1. Sequenced material: blood. For the CDR3, the DNA is TGCGCCAGCAGCCAAGGACAGGGGAAGACTCAGACCCAGTACTTC. Encoded protein: CASSQGQGKTQTQYF.